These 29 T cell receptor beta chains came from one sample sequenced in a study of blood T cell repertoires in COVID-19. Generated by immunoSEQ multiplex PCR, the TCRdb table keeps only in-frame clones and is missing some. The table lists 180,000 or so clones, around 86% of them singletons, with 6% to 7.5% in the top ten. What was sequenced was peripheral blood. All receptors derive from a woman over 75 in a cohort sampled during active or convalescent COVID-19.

For the CDR3, the DNA is TGCGCCAGCAGCGAGGAGTTAGATACGCAGTATTTT. Its translation is CASSEELDTQYF. The chain employs TRBV5-1 and TRBJ2-3; the D is unclear. The CDR3 is 12 amino acids. V was clipped by 4 bases and J by 5 bases, with 8 bases between them. Looked up from germline, CDR1 is SGHRS and CDR2 is YFSETQ. The full variable domain, in which reference TRBV5-1 and TRBJ2-3 provide the parts outside the CDR3, is KAGVTQTPRYLIKTRGQQVTLSCSPISGHRSVSWYQQTPGQGLQFLFEYFSETQRNKGNFPGRFSGRQFSNSRSEMNVSTLELGDSALYLCASSEELDTQYFGPGTRLTVL.

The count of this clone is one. The CDR3 coding sequence is TGTGCCAGCAGTTTCCAGAATTCACCCCTCCACTTT. It encodes CASSFQNSPLHF. The rearrangement joins TRBV12-3 or TRBV12-4 to TRBJ1-6; unclear D gene. The V end was cut by 3 bases, the J end by 7 bases, with 4 bases between. This CDR3 spans 12 amino acids.

CDR3 residues: CASSQDPASVPDTQYF. CDR3 sequence (DNA): TGTGCCAGCAGCCAAGATCCGGCTAGCGTCCCAGATACGCAGTATTTT. V usage is TRBV3-1 (or the pseudogene TRBV3-2) and J usage is TRBJ2-3, with D possibly matching TRBD2 (6 bases). The germline V and J ends were trimmed by 0 bases and 4 bases, with 14 bases remaining between them. The germline V gene has CDR1 LGHDT and CDR2 YNNKEL (reference sequence). The CDR3 runs 16 residues.

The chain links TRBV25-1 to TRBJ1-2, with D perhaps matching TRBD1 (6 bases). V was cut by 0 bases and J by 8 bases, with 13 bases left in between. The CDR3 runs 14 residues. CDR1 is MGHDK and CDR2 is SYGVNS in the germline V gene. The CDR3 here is CASSEYYTGQGYTF. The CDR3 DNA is TGTGCCAGCAGTGAATATTATACAGGGCAAGGCTACACCTTC.

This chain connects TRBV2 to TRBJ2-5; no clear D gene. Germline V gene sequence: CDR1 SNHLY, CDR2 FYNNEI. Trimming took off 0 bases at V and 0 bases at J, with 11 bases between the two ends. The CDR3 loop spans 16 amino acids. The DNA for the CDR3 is TGTGCCAGCAGTGAAGCGCCGGAGACGGACCAAGAGACCCAGTACTTC. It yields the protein CASSEAPETDQETQYF.

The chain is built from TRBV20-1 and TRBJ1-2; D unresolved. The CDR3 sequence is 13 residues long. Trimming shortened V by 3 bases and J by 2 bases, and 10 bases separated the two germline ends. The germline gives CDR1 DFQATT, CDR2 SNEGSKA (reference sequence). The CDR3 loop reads CSASSTENYGYTF. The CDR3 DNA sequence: TGCAGTGCTAGTAGCACGGAGAACTATGGCTACACCTTC.

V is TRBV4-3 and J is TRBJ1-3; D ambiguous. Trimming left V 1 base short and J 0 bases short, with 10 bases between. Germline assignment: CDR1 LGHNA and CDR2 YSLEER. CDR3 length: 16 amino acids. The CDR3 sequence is CASSQGYRGSGNTIYF. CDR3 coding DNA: TGCGCCAGCAGCCAAGGTTACCGGGGCTCTGGAAACACCATATATTTT.

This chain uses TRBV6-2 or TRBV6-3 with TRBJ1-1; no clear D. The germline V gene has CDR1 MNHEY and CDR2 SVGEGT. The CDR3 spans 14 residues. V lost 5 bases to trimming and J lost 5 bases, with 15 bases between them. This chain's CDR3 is CASSIPGLGTEAFF. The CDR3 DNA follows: TGTGCCAGCAGTATCCCTGGCCTCGGGACTGAAGCTTTCTTT.

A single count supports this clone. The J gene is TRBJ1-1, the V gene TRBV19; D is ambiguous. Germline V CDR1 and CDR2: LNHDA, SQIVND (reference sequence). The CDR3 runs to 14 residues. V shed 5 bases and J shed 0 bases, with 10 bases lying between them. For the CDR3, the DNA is TGTGCCAGTAGTTGGGGAGAATTGAACACTGAAGCTTTCTTT. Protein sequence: CASSWGELNTEAFF.

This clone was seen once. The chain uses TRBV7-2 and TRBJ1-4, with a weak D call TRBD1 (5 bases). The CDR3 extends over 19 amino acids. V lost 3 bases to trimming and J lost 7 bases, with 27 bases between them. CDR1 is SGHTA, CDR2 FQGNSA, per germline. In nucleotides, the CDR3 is TGTGCCAGCAGCTTCTGGGAGCTGTCGACGTGGCGGGACGGTGAAAAACTGTTTTTT. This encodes CASSFWELSTWRDGEKLFF.

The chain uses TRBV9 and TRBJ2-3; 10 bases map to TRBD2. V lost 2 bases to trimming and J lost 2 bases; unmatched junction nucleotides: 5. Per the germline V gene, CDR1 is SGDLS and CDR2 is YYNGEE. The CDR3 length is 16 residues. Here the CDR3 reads CASSVRTSGYTDTQYF. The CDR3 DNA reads TGTGCCAGCAGCGTTCGGACTAGCGGCTACACAGATACGCAGTATTTT.

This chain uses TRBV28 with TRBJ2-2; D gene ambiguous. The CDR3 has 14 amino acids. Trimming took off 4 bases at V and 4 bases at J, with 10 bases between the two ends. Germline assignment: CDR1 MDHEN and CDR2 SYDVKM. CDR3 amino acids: CASSSPASTGELFF. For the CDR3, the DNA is TGTGCCAGCAGTTCCCCAGCGAGCACCGGGGAGCTGTTTTTT.

CDR3 DNA: TGTGCCAGCAGCTCAACAGGGGCGGGGAGTCAGCCCCAGCATTTT. This gives the protein CASSSTGAGSQPQHF. J is TRBJ1-5 and V is TRBV5-6, with 7 bases aligning to TRBD1. The ends lost 3 bases at V and 6 bases at J; junction bases unmatched: 9. The CDR3 loop spans 15 amino acids. From germline, CDR1 is SGHDT and CDR2 YYEEEE.

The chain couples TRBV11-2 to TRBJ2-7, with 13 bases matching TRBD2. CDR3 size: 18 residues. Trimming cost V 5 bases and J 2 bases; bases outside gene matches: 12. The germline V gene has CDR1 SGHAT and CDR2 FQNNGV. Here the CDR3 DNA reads TGTGCCAGCAGCCTCGGGGGTTTGGGACTAGCGGGACCCTACGAGCAGTACGTC. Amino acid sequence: CASSLGGLGLAGPYEQYV.

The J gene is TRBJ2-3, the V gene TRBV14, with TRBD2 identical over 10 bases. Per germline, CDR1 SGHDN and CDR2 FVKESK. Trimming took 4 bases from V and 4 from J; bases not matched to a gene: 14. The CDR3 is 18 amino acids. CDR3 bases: TGTGCCAGCAGCCGAGAAAGAGTCGGACTAGCGGTTGCAGATACGCAGTATTTT. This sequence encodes CASSRERVGLAVADTQYF.

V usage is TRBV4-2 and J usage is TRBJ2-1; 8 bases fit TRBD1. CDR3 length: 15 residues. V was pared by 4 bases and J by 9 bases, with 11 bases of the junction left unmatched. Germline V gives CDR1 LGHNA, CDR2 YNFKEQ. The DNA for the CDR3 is TGTGCCAGCAGCCCTCAACAGGGGGAGTACGGTGAGCAGTTCTTC. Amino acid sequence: CASSPQQGEYGEQFF.

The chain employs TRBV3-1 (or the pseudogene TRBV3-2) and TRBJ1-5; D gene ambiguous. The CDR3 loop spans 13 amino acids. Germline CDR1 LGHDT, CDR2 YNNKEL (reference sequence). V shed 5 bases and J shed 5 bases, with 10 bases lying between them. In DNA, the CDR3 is TGTGCCAGCAGCGACGCGGGAGATCAGCCCCAGCATTTT. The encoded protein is CASSDAGDQPQHF.

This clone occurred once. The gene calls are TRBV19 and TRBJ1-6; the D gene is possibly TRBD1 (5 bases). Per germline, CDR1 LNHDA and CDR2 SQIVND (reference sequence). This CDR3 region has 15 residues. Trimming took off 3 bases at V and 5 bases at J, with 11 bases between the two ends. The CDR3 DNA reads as TGTGCCAGTAGTATCGGGCCGACAGATAATTCACCCCTCCACTTT. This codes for CASSIGPTDNSPLHF. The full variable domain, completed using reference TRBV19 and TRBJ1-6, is DGGITQSPKYLFRKEGQNVTLSCEQNLNHDAMYWYRQDPGQGLRLIYYSQIVNDFQKGDIAEGYSVSREKKESFPLTVTSAQKNPTAFYLCASSIGPTDNSPLHFGNGTRLTVT.

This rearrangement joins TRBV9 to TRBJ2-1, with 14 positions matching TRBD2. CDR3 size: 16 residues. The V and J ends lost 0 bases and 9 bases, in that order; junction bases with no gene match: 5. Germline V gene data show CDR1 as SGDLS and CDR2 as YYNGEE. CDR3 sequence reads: CASSVGGLAGEGEQFF. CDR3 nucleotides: TGTGCCAGCAGCGTAGGGGGACTAGCGGGAGAGGGTGAGCAGTTCTTC.

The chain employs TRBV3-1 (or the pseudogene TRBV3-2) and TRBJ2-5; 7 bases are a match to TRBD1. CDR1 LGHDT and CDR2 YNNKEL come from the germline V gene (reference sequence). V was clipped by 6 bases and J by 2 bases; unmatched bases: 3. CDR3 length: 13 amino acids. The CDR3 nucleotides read TGTGCCAGCAGTTCGGGACAGCAAGAGACCCAGTACTTC. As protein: CASSSGQQETQYF.

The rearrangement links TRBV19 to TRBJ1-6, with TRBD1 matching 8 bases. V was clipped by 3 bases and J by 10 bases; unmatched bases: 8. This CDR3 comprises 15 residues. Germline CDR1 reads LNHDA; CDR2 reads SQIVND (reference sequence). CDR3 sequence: CASSISGQGGSPLHF. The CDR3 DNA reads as TGTGCCAGTAGTATCTCCGGACAGGGTGGATCACCCCTCCACTTT.

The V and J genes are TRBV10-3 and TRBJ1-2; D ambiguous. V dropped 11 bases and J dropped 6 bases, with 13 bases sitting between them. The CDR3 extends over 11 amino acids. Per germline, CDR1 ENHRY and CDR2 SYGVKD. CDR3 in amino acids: CASTDADGYTF. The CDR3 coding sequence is TGTGCCTCAACGGATGCGGATGGCTACACCTTC.

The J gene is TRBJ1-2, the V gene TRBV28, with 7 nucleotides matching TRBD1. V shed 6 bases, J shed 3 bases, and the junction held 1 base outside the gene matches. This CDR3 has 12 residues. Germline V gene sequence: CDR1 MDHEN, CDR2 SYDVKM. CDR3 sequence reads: CASRTGHYGYTF. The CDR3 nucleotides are TGTGCCAGCAGGACAGGGCACTATGGCTACACCTTC.

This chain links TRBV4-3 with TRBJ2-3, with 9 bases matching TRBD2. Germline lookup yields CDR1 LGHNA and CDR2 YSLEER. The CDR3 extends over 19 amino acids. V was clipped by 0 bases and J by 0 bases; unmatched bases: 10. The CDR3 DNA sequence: TGCGCCAGCAGCCAAGAACCGACTAGCGGACGTACTAGCACAGATACGCAGTATTTT. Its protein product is CASSQEPTSGRTSTDTQYF.

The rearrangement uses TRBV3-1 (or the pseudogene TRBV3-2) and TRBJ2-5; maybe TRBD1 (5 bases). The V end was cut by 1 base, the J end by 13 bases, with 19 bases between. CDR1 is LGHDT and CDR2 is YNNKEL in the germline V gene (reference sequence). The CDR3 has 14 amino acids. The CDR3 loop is CASSQVSRVPRMYF. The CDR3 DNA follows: TGTGCCAGCAGCCAAGTTTCCAGGGTCCCCCGAATGTACTTC.

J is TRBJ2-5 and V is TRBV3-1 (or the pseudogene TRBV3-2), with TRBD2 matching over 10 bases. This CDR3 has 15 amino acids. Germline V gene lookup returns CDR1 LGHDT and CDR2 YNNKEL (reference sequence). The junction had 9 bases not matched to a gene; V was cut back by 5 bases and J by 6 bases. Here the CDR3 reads CASSERGGNGQTQYF. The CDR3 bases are TGTGCCAGCAGCGAGCGGGGGGGCAACGGCCAGACCCAGTACTTC.

The CDR3 loop is CASSQDRAGEAFF. The CDR3 region has the DNA TGTGCCAGCAGCCAAGATAGAGCAGGAGAAGCTTTCTTT. The chain couples TRBV14 to TRBJ1-1; unclear D gene. The V end lost 0 bases, the J end lost 8 bases, and 10 bases lay between the germline ends. This CDR3 region has 13 residues. The germline CDR1 and CDR2 sequences are SGHDN and FVKESK.

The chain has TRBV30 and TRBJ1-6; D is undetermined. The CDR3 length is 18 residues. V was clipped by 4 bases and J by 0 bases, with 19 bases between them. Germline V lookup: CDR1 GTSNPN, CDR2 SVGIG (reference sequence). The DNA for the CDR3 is TGTGCCTGGATCCCCCGGTTCGGGGTGAGCTCCTATAATTCACCCCTCCACTTT. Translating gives CAWIPRFGVSSYNSPLHF.

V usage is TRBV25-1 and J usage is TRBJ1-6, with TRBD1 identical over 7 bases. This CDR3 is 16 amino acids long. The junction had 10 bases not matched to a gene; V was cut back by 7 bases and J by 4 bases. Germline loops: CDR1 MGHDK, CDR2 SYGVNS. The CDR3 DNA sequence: TGTGCCAGCACTAGGACAGGCGGCCTGTATAATTCACCCCTCCACTTT. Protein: CASTRTGGLYNSPLHF.